The T cell receptor (beta chain) described here comes from a study of blood T cell repertoires in COVID-19. Overall study context: Samples representing acute and convalescent COVID-19 were sourced from the United States, Italy and Spain. The analysed material was cDNA or gDNA that came from T cells, B-cell-depleted T cells, or PBMCs.

J gave up 4 bases and V 1 base, and 13 bases lay outside the gene matches. This CDR3 region has 18 residues. Germline V gives CDR1 SNHLY, CDR2 FYNNEI. In the authors' methods: Estimation of nucleated cell counts relied on the amplification of reference gene primers. TCRdb's copy holds only in-frame clones and misses some; the assay was immunoSEQ multiplex PCR. The V and J calls and the clone size are those of that table, but D and trimming were determined from the DNA. The sample includes roughly 280,000 clones, roughly 87% of them seen just once. Sequences were obtained from peripheral blood. The genes are TRBV2 and TRBJ1-2, with 9 bases identical to TRBD1. This receptor was taken from a woman in her fifties or sixties who had recovered from COVID-19. The CDR3 loop reads CASSEVRSWDRDVYGYTF. In DNA form, the CDR3 reads TGTGCCAGCAGTGAAGTACGAAGTTGGGACAGGGACGTCTATGGCTACACCTTC.